This T cell receptor (beta chain) was sequenced for a study of T cell clones after liver transplantation. The wider study: Blood was drawn pre-transplant, before withdrawal, and after full or failed withdrawal.

The method was immunoSEQ multiplex PCR; TCRdb's version includes in-frame clones alone and lacks a portion of them. The table has about 20,000 clones, around 75% seen once. The CDR3 runs to 16 residues. Germline V CDR1 and CDR2: SGHAT, FQNNGV. V trimming: 3 bases; J trimming: 0 bases; junction bases outside the gene matches: 4. This receptor was identified in a human patient who received a liver transplant. Some T cells may be provided by the graft donor. The starting material was CD8+ T cells from blood, obtained approximately 54 months after liver transplant. The chain joins TRBV11-2 to TRBJ2-5; 10 bases line up with TRBD2. CDR3 coding DNA: TGTGCCAGCAGCTTTTGGACTAGCGGTAACCAAGAGACCCAGTACTTC. As protein: CASSFWTSGNQETQYF.